The T cell receptor beta chain under discussion was sequenced for a study of persistence of HIV-infected CD4 T cells. Looked up from germline, CDR1 is LGHNA and CDR2 is YNFKEQ. This CDR3 is built from 16 residues. Trimming pared 0 bases from V and 2 bases from J, leaving 11 bases between. Whole-study results and caveats: CMV- and Gag-responding cells had lower TCRbeta richness than CD3/CD28-responding cells.

This clone was observed a few times. The antigen is undetermined. The immunoSEQ assay was version 4, run in survey mode. Using immunoSEQ multiplex PCR, the repertoire was profiled, and TCRdb retains in-frame clones only, with some absent. The profile shows roughly 60,000 clones, approximately 75% of them singletons. Overlapping HIV-1 Gag 15-mer peptides at approximately 1 ug per peptide per mL were used. CD40L/CD69 double-negative CD45RO-high memory CD4+ T cells were collected. The material was CD4+ T cells sorted from PBMCs after roughly 18-hour stimulation, obtained from a patient who received antiretroviral therapy. The sequence derives from an adult man with HIV who was CMV-seropositive. This sequence joins TRBV4-2 and TRBJ1-5, with D perhaps TRBD1 (5 bases). DNA for the CDR3: TGTGCCAGCAGCCAAGAAGGGACTTCGGGCAATCAGCCCCAGCATTTT. Translation gives CASSQEGTSGNQPQHF.